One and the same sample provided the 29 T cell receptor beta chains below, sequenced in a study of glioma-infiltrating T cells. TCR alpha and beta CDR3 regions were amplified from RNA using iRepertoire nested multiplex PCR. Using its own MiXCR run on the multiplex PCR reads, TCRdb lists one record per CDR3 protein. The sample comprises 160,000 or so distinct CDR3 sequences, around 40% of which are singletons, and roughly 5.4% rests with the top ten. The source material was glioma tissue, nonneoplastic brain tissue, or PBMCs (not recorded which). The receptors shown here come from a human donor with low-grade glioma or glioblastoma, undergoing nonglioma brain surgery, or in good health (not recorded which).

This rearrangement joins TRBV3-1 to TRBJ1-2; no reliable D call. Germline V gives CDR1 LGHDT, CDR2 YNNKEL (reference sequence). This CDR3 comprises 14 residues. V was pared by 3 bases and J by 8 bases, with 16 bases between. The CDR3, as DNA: TGTGCCAGCAGCCATACAGACACCGATGGAGGCTACACCTTC. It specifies CASSHTDTDGGYTF. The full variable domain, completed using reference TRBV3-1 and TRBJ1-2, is DTAVSQTPKYLVTQMGNDKSIKCEQNLGHDTMYWYKQDSKKFLKIMFSYNNKELIINETVPNRFSPKSPDKAHLNLHINSLELGDSAVYFCASSHTDTDGGYTFGSGTRLTVV.

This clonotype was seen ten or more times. The CDR3 sequence: CASSRTGDTQYF. CDR3 nucleotides: TGTGCCAGCAGCCGGACCGGTGATACGCAGTATTTT. J is TRBJ2-3 and V is TRBV6-1; D is unclear. Germline V gives CDR1 MNHNS, CDR2 SASEGT. The germline V and J ends were trimmed by 6 bases and 6 bases, with 10 bases remaining between them. This CDR3 has 12 amino acids.

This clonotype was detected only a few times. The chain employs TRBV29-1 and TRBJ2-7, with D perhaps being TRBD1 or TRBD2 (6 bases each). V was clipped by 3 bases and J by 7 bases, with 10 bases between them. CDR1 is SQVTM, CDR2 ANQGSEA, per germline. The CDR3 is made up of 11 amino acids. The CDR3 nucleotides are TGCAGCGTTGACGAGGGGGGAGAGCAGTACTTC. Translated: CSVDEGGEQYF.

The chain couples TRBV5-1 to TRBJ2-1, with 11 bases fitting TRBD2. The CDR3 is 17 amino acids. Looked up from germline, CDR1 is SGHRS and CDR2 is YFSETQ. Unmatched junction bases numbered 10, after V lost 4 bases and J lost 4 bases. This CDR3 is CASSDPSSGRQYNEQFF. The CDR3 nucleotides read TGCGCCAGCAGCGACCCCTCTAGCGGGAGGCAATACAATGAGCAGTTCTTC.

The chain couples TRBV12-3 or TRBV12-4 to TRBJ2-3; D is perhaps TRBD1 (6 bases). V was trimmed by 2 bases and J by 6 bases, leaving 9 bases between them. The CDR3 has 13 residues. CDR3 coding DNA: TGTGCCAGCAGTTTAACTCAGGGGGATACGCAGTATTTT. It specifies CASSLTQGDTQYF.

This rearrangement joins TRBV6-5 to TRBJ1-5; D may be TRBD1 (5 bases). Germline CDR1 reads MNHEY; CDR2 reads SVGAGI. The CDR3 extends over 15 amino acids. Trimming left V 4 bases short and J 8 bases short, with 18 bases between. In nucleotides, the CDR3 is TGTGCCAGCAGTTCACTCAGGAGCGGGGGGGAGCCCCAGCATTTT. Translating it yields CASSSLRSGGEPQHF.

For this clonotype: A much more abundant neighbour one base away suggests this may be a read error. The CDR3 spells CASSADRVGSDKPQHF. CDR3 nucleotides: TGTGCCAGCAGCGCTGACAGGGTCGGGTCGGATAAGCCCCAGCATTTT. The genes are TRBV7-8 and TRBJ1-5; 7 positions match TRBD1. The CDR3 loop spans 16 amino acids. CDR1 and CDR2 (germline): SGHVS, FQNEAQ. The ends lost 5 bases at V and 8 bases at J; junction bases unmatched: 15.

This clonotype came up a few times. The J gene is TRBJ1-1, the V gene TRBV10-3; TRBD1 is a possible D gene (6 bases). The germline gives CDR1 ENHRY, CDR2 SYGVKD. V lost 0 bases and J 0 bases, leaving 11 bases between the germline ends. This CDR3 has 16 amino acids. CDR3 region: CAISESTGALNTEAFF. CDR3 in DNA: TGTGCCATCAGTGAGTCGACGGGGGCGTTGAACACTGAAGCTTTCTTT.

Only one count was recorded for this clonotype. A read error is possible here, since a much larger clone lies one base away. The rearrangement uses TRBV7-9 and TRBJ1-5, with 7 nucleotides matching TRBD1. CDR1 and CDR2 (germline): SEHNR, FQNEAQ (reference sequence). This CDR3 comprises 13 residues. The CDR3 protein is CASSRNRGEPKHF. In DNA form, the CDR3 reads TGTGCCAGCAGCCGAAACAGGGGTGAGCCCAAGCATTTT.

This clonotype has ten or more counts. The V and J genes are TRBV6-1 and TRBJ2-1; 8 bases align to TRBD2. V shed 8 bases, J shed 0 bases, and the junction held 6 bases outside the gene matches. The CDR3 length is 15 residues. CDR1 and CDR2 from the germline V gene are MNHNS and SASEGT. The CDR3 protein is CASRFSGDSYNEQFF. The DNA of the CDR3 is TGTGCCAGCCGGTTTAGCGGGGACTCCTACAATGAGCAGTTCTTC.

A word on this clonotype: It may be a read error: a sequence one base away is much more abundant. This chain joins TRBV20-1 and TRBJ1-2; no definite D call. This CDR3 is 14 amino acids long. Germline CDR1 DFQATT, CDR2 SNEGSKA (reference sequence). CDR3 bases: TGCAGTGCTGAGGCCCCTCTGAGTAACTATAGCTACACCTTC. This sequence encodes CSAEAPLSNYSYTF.

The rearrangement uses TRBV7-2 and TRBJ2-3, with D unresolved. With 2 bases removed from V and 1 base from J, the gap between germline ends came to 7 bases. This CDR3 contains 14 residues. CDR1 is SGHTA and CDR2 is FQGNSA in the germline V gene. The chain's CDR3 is CASSLFLRTDTQYF. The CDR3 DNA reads TGTGCCAGCAGCTTATTCCTGCGCACAGATACGCAGTATTTT.

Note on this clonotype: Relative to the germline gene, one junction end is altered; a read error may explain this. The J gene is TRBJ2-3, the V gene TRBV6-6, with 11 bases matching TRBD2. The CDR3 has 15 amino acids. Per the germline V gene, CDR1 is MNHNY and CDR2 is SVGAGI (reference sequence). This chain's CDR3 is CASRASGRKTDKQYF. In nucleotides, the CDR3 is TGTGCCAGCAGAGCTAGCGGGAGGAAAACAGATAAGCAGTATTTT.

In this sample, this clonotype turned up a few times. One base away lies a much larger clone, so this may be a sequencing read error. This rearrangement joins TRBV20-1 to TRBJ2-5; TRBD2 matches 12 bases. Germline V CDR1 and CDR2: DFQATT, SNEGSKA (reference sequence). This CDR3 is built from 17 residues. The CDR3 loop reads CSVVTSGGGIRRETKYF. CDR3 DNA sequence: TGCAGTGTGGTGACTAGCGGGGGAGGAATTCGGAGAGAGACCAAGTACTTC.

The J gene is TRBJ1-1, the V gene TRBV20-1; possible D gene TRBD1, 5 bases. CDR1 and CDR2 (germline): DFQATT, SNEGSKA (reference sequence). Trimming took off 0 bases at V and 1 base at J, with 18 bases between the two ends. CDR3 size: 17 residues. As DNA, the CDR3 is TGCAGTGCTAGAGATTCGGACCGGGACCCGACGAACACTGAAGCTTTCTTT. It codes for CSARDSDRDPTNTEAFF.

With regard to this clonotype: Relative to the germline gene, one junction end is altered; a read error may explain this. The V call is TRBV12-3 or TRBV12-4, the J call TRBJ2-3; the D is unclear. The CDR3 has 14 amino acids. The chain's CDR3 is CASRLGKNTDTQYF. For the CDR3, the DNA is TGTGCCAGCAGGTTAGGAAAAAACACAGATACGCAGTATTTT.

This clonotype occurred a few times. In nucleotides, the CDR3 is TGTGCCAGCAGCCCGGGGCGACTAGCGGGAATAGGCGAGCAGTACTTC. This codes for CASSPGRLAGIGEQYF. The V call is TRBV7-2, the J call TRBJ2-7; 11 bases line up with TRBD2. The junction had 12 bases not matched to a gene; V was cut back by 5 bases and J by 6 bases. The CDR3 covers 16 residues. The V gene's germline CDR1 is SGHTA and CDR2 FQGNSA. The full variable domain, in which reference TRBV7-2 and TRBJ2-7 provide the parts outside the CDR3, is GAGVSQSPSNKVTEKGKDVELRCDPISGHTALYWYRQSLGQGLEFLIYFQGNSAPDKSGLPSDRFSAERTGGSVSTLTIQRTQQEDSAVYLCASSPGRLAGIGEQYFGPGTRLTVT.

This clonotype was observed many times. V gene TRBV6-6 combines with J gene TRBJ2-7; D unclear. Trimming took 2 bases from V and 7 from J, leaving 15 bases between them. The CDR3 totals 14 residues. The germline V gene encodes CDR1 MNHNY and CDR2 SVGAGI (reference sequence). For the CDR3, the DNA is TGTGCCAGCAGTTACGGTCGGGCCAGCCTTGAGCAGTACTTC. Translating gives CASSYGRASLEQYF.

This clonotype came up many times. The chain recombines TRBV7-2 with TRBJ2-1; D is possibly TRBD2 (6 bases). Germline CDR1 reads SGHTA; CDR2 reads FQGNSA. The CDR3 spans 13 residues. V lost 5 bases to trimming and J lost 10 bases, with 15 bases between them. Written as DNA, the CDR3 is TGTGCCAGCAGCCCAGATGGGGGGAAGGAGCAGTTCTTC. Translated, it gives CASSPDGGKEQFF.

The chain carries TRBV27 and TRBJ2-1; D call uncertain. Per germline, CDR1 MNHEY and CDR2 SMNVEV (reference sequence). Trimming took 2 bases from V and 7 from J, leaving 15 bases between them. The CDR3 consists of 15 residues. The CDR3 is CASSLLGPWLNEQFF. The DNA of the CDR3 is TGTGCCAGCAGTTTACTGGGTCCCTGGTTAAATGAGCAGTTCTTC.

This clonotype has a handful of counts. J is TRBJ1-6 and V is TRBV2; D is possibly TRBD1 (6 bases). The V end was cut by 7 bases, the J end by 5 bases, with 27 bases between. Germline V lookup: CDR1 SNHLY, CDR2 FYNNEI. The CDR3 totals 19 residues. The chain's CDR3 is CASTEDRHIPYLHNSPLHF. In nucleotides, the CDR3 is TGTGCCAGCACCGAAGACAGGCACATACCCTATCTACATAATTCACCCCTCCACTTT.

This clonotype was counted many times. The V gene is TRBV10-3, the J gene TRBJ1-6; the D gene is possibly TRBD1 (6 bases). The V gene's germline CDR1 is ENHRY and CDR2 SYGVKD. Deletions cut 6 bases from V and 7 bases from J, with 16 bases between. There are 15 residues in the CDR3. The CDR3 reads CAISVQGIKNSPLHF. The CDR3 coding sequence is TGTGCCATCAGCGTACAGGGAATTAAAAATTCACCCCTCCACTTT.

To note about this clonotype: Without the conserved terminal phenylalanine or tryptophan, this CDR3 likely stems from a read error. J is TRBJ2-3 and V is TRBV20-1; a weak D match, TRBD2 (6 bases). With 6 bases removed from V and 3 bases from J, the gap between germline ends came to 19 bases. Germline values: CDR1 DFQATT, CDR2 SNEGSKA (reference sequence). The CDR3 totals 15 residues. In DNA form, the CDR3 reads TGCAGTGCCGCCTCGGGGCGGGATCAGACAGATACGCAGTATTCT. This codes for CSAASGRDQTDTQYS.

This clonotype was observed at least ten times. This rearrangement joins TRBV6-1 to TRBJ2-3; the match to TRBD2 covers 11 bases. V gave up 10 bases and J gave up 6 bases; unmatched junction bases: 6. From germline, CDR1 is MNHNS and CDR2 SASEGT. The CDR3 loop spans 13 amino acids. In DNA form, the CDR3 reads TGTGCCACCGAGACTAGCGGGACTGATACGCAGTATTTT. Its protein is CATETSGTDTQYF.

The CDR3 protein is CSARYQRLAGTGELFF. In DNA form, the CDR3 reads TGCAGTGCTAGATATCAGAGACTAGCCGGAACCGGGGAGCTGTTTTTT. This chain uses TRBV20-1 with TRBJ2-2; 7 nucleotides agree with TRBD2. Trimming removed 2 bases from V and 5 bases from J; junction bases left unmatched: 11. The CDR3 is 16 amino acids. Germline CDR1 DFQATT, CDR2 SNEGSKA (reference sequence).

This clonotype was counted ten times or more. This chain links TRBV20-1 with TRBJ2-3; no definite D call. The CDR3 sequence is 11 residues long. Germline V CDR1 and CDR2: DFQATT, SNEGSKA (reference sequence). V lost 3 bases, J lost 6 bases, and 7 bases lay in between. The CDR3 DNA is TGCAGTGCTAGGGCTTCCGATACGCAGTATTTT. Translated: CSARASDTQYF.

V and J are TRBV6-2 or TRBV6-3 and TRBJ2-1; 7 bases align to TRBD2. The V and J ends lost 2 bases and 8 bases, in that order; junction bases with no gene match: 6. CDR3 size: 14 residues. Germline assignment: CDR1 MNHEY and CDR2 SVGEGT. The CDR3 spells CASSYPTSIDEQFF. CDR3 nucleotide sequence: TGTGCCAGCAGTTACCCGACTAGCATCGATGAGCAGTTCTTC.

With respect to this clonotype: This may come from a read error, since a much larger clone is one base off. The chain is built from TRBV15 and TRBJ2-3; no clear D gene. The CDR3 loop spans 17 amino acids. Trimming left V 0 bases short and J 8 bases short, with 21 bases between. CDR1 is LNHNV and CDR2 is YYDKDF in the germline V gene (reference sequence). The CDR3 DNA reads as TGTGCCACCAGCAGAGATCAGCCCCAAGCTCCCCCGGGTACGCAGTATTTT. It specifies CATSRDQPQAPPGTQYF.

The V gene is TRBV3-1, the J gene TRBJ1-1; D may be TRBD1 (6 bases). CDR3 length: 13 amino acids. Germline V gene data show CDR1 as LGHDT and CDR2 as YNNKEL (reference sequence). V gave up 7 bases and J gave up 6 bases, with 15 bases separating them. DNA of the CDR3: TGTGCCAGCATCCGGACAGTGGCCCCTGAAGCTTTCTTT. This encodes CASIRTVAPEAFF.